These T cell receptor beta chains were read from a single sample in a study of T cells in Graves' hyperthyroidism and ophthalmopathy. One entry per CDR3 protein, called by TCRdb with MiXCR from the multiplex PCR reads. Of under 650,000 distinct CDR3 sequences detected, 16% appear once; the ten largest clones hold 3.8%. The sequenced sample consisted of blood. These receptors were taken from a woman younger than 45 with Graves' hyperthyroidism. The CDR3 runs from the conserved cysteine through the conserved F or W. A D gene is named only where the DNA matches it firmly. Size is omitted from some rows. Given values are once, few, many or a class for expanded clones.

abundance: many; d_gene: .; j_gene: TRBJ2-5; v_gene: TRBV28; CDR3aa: CASSPSQGGGETQYF; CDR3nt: TGTGCCAGCAGTCCCTCACAAGGAGGCGGGGAGACCCAGTACTTC
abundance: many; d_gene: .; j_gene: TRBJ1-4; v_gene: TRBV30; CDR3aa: CAWRLRSSNEKLFF; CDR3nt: TGTGCCTGGAGACTACGGAGTTCTAATGAAAAACTGTTTTTT
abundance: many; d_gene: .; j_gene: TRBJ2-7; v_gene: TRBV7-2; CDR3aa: CASSDGTLLYEQYF; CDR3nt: TGTGCCAGCAGTGACGGGACTTTGCTTTACGAGCAGTACTTC
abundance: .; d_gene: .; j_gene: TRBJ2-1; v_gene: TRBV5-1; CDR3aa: CASSLGEKASEFF; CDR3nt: TGCGCCAGCAGCTTGGGAGAGAAGGCTAGCGAGTTCTTC
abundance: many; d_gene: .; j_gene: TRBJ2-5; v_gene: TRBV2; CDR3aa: CASKGRETQYF; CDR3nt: TGTGCCAGCAAGGGGCGAGAGACCCAGTACTTC
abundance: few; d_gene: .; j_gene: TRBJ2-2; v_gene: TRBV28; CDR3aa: CASSYTGRTGELFF; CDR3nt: TGTGCCAGCAGCTATACGGGGCGAACCGGGGAGCTGTTTTTT
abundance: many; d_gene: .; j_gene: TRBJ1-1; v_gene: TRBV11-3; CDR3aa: CASSRRGANTEAFF; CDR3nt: TGTGCCAGCAGCCGTCGCGGGGCGAACACTGAAGCTTTCTTT
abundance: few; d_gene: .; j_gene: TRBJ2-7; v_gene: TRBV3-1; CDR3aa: CASSQFFREVDEQYF; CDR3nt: TGTGCCAGCAGCCAATTCTTTAGGGAGGTGGACGAGCAGTACTTC
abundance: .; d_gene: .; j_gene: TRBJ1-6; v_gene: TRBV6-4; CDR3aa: CASSDMEGPLHF; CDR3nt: TGTGCCAGCAGTGACATGGAAGGGCCCCTCCACTTT
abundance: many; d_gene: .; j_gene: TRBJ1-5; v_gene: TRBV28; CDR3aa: CASKWRYQPQHF; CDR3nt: TGTGCCAGCAAGTGGCGGTATCAGCCCCAGCATTTT
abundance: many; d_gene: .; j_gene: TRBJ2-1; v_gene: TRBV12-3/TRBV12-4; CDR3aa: CASSLGIGEQFF; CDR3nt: TGTGCCAGCAGTTTAGGGATTGGTGAGCAGTTCTTC
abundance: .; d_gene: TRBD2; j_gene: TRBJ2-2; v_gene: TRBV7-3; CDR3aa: CASSEGGGVGTGELFF; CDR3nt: TGTGCCAGCAGTGAAGGTGGGGGGGTTGGGACCGGGGAGCTGTTTTTT
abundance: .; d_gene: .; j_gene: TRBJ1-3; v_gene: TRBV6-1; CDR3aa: CATHQRGVYSGNTIYF; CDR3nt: TGTGCCACACATCAACGGGGGGTTTACTCTGGAAACACCATATATTTT
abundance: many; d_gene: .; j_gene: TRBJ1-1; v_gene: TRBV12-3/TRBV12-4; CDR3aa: CASSPETVNTEAFF; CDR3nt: TGTGCCAGCAGCCCGGAGACGGTGAACACTGAAGCTTTCTTT
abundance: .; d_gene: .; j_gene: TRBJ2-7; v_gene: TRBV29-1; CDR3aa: CSVEGSVTYEQYF; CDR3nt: TGCAGCGTTGAAGGGTCAGTAACCTACGAGCAGTACTTC
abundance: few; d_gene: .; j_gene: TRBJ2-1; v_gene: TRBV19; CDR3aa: CASSISEAGENYNEQFF; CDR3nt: TGTGCCAGTAGTATATCAGAGGCAGGGGAAAATTACAATGAGCAGTTCTTC
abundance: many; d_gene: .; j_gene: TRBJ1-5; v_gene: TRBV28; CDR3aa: CASTFSGVRGQPQHF; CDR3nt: TGTGCCAGCACATTCTCGGGAGTTAGGGGCCAGCCCCAGCATTTT
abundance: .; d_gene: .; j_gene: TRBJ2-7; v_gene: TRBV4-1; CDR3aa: CASSPPPTGSSYEQYF; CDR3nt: TGCGCCAGCAGCCCCCCCCCGACAGGTAGCTCCTACGAGCAGTACTTC
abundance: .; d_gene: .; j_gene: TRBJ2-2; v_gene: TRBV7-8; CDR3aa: CASSLTGAGGELFF; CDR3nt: TGTGCCAGCAGCTTAACGGGGGCTGGCGGGGAGCTGTTTTTT
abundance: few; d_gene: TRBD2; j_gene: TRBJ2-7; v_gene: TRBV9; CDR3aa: CASSVGGRDSYEQYF; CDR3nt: TGTGCCAGCAGCGTAGGGGGGAGGGACTCCTACGAGCAGTACTTC
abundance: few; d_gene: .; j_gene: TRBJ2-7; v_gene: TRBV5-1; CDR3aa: CASSLDVVSPSPPEQYF; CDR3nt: TGCGCCAGCAGCTTGGACGTCGTCTCGCCGTCACCTCCAGAGCAGTACTTC
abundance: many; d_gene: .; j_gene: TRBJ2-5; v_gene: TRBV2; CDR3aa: CASSAQETQYF; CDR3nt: TGTGCCAGCAGTGCTCAAGAGACCCAGTACTTC
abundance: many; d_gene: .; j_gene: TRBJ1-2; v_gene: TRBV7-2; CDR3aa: CASSVRASYGYTF; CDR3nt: TGTGCCAGCAGCGTCCGGGCCAGCTATGGCTACACCTTC
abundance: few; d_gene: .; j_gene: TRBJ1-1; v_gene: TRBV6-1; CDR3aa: CASSPWGASTEAFF; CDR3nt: TGTGCCAGCAGCCCGTGGGGGGCGAGCACTGAAGCTTTCTTT
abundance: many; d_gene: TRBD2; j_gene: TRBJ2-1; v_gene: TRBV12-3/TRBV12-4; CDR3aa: CASSPSGIHNQQFF; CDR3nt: TGTGCCAGCAGCCCTAGCGGGATCCACAATCAGCAGTTCTTC
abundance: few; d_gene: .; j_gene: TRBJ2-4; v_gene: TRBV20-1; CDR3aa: CSARVPRGKNIQYF; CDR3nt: TGCAGTGCTAGAGTTCCCAGAGGGAAAAACATTCAGTACTTC
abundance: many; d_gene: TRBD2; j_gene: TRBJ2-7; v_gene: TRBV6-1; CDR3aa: CASSLLTLAGGSHYEQYF; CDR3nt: TGTGCCAGCAGTTTACTCACTCTAGCGGGAGGGTCTCACTACGAGCAGTACTTC
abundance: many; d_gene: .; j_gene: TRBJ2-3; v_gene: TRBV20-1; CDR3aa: CSAPWERPSTDTQYF; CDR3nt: TGCAGTGCGCCCTGGGAGCGTCCTAGCACAGATACGCAGTATTTT
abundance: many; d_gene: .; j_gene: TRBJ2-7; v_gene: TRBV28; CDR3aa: CASSFAGMQYF; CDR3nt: TGTGCCAGCAGTTTCGCCGGTATGCAGTACTTC
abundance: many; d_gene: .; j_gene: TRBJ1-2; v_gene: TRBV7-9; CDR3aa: CASRQTGFEYGYTF; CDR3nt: TGTGCCAGCAGGCAAACAGGGTTTGAGTATGGCTACACCTTC
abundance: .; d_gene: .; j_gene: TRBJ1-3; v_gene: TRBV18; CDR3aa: CASSLEPRGNTIYF; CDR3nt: TGTGCCAGCTCACTCGAGCCGAGAGGAAACACCATATATTTT
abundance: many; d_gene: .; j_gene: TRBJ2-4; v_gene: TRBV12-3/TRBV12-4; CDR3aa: CASSFDSTGSQYF; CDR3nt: TGTGCCAGCAGTTTCGACTCGACCGGTTCACAGTACTTC
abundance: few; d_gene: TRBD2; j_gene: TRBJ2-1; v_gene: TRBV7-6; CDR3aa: CASSFVRWTSGRERDNEQFF; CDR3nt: TGTGCCAGCAGCTTTGTCCGGTGGACTAGCGGGAGGGAGAGGGACAATGAGCAGTTCTTC
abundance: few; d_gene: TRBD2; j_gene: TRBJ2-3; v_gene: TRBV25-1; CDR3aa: CASSESGGLGGNTQYF; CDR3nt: TGTGCCAGCAGTGAATCCGGGGGACTAGGGGGGAATACGCAGTATTTT
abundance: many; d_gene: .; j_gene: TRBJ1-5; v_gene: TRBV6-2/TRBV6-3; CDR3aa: CASSSILTTSNQPQHF; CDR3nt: TGTGCCAGCAGTTCCATCCTGACAACTAGCAATCAGCCCCAGCATTTT
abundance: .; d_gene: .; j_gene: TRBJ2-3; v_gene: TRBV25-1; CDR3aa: CASSEAGPLTDTQYF; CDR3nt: TGTGCCAGCAGTGAAGCCGGGCCACTCACAGATACGCAGTATTTT
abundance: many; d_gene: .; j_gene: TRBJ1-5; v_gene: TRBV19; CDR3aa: CASSILGHLNQPQHF; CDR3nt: TGTGCCAGTAGTATCTTGGGACACCTCAATCAGCCCCAGCATTTT
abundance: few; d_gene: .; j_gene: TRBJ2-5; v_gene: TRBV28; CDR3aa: CVTERQETQYF; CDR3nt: TGTGTAACGGAACGTCAAGAGACCCAGTACTTC
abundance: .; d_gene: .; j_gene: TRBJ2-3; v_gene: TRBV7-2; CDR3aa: CASILGAASDTQYF; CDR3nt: TGTGCCAGCATCCTAGGGGCCGCCTCCGATACGCAGTATTTT
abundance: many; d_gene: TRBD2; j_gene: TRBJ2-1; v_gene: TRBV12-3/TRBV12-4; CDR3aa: CASSLGRLAGGPIHNEQFF; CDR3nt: TGTGCCAGCAGTTTAGGGAGGCTAGCGGGAGGGCCAATTCACAATGAGCAGTTCTTC
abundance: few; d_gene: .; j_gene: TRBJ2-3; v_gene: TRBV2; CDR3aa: CASSEHGDTQYF; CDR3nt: TGTGCCAGCAGTGAACATGGGGATACGCAGTATTTT
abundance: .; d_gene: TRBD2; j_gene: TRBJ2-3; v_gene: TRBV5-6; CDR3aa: CASSLGLAGGGPDTQYF; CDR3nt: TGTGCCAGCAGCTTAGGACTAGCGGGAGGGGGGCCAGATACGCAGTATTTT
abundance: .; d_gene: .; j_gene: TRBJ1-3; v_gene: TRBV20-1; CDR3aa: CSASPGPNSGNTIYF; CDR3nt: TGCAGTGCTAGCCCCGGACCGAACTCTGGAAACACCATATATTTT
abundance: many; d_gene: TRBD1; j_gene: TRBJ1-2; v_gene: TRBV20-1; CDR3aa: CSAQTGTGDGYTF; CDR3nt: TGCAGTGCGCAAACCGGGACAGGGGATGGCTACACCTTC
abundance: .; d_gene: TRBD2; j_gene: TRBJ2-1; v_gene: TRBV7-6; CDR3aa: CASSLIPPGLAGPITYNEQFF; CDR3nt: TGTGCCAGCAGCCTAATCCCTCCGGGACTAGCGGGACCCATCACCTACAATGAGCAGTTCTTC
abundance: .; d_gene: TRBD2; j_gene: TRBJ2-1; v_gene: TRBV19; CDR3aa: CASGTSVHEQFF; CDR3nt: TGTGCCAGTGGGACTAGCGTGCATGAGCAGTTCTTC
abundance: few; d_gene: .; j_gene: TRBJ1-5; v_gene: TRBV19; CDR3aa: CASSPRTLPWPQHF; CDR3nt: TGTGCCAGTAGTCCTCGGACCCTACCTTGGCCCCAGCATTTT
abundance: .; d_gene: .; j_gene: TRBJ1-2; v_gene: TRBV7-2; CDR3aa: CASSLVTMYGYTF; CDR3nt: TGTGCCAGCAGCTTAGTCACAATGTATGGCTACACCTTC
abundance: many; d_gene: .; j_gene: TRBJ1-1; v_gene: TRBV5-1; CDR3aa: CASSRGGLEDTEAFF; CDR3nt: TGCGCCAGCAGCCGGGGGGGACTGGAGGACACTGAAGCTTTCTTT
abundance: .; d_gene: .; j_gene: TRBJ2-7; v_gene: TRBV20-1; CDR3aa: CSVTRSSYEQYF; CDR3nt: TGCAGTGTAACGAGGAGCTCCTACGAGCAGTACTTC
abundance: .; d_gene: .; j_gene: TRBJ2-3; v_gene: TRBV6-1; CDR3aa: CASSLGRQGTDTQYF; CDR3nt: TGTGCCAGCAGCCTCGGACGGCAGGGGACAGATACGCAGTATTTT
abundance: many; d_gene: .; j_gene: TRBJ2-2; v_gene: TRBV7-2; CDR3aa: CASSFLVEPGELFF; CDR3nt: TGTGCCAGCAGCTTTTTGGTGGAACCCGGGGAGCTGTTTTTT
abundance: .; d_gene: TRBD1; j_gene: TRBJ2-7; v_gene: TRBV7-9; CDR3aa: CASSSTGVEGEQYF; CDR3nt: TGTGCCAGCAGCTCTACAGGGGTTGAGGGGGAGCAGTACTTC
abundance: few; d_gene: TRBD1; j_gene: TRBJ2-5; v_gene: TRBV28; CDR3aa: CASSIGTAQRYF; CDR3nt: TGTGCCAGCAGTATTGGGACAGCTCAACGGTACTTC
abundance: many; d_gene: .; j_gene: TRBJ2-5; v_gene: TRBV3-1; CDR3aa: CASSQSPAQYF; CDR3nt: TGTGCCAGCAGCCAATCTCCGGCCCAGTACTTC
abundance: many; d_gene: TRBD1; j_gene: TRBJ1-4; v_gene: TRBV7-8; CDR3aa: CASSPTGYITNEKLFF; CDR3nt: TGTGCCAGCAGCCCGACAGGGTACATTACTAATGAAAAACTGTTTTTT
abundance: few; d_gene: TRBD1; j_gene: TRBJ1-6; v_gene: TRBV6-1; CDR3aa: CATWDRSSYNSPLHF; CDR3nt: TGTGCCACCTGGGACAGGAGCTCCTATAATTCACCCCTCCACTTT
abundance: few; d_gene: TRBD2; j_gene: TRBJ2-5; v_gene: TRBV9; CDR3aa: CASSAGGQETQYF; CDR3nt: TGTGCCAGCAGCGCGGGGGGGCAAGAGACCCAGTACTTC
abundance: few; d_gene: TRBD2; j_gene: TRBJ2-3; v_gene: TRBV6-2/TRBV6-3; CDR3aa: CATISGTSTDTQYF; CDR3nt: TGTGCCACCATTAGCGGGACCAGCACAGATACGCAGTATTTT